This passage covers 15 T cell receptor beta chains from one sample sequenced in a study of OX40 agonist ivuxolimab in advanced cancers. Only in-frame clones appear in the TCRdb table, and some are missing; sequencing was by immunoSEQ multiplex PCR. Of 40,000 to 55,000 clones detected, around 92% appear once; the ten largest clones hold roughly 15%. The material was CD4+ or CD8+ T cells sorted from blood, obtained in a trial of the OX40 agonist ivuxolimab. The receptors come from an adult with an advanced solid tumor such as melanoma, head and neck, liver or kidney cancer.

The V call is TRBV27, the J call TRBJ2-7; possible D gene TRBD1, 5 bases. This CDR3 has 15 residues. Per germline, CDR1 MNHEY and CDR2 SMNVEV (reference sequence). V gave up 0 bases and J gave up 4 bases, with 13 bases separating them. In nucleotides, the CDR3 is TGTGCCAGCAGTTTATCGGGGCTCTCAGGGTACGAGCAGTACTTC. Translated: CASSLSGLSGYEQYF.

This clone came up once. The V and J genes are TRBV19 and TRBJ2-1; TRBD2 agrees at 9 bases. The trim removed 3 bases at V and 8 bases at J, leaving 11 bases unmatched. This CDR3 is 16 amino acids long. Germline V gene lookup returns CDR1 LNHDA and CDR2 SQIVND (reference sequence). The CDR3 loop is CASSIPDYRLADEQFF. The CDR3 DNA reads as TGTGCCAGTAGTATCCCCGATTACCGACTAGCGGATGAGCAGTTCTTC.

In this sample, this clone turned up once. The rearrangement joins TRBV4-1 to TRBJ2-1; D remains ambiguous. The CDR3 consists of 12 residues. V shed 2 bases and J shed 6 bases, with 5 bases lying between them. Germline values: CDR1 MGHRA, CDR2 YSYEKL. CDR3 in amino acids: CASSQLRNEQFF. The CDR3 DNA is TGCGCCAGCAGCCAACTTCGCAATGAGCAGTTCTTC.

The V and J genes are TRBV7-6 and TRBJ2-2, with D unresolved. Trimming cost V 3 bases and J 7 bases, with 9 bases left between them. CDR3 size: 13 residues. Germline V CDR1 and CDR2: SGHVS, FNYEAQ. The DNA of the CDR3 is TGTGCCAGCAGCTTTGAATCGATCGGGGAGCTGTTTTTT. It codes for CASSFESIGELFF.

The chain has TRBV28 and TRBJ2-7, with TRBD2 matching 10 bases. The V and J ends lost 8 bases and 4 bases, in that order; junction bases with no gene match: 2. This CDR3 region has 12 residues. From germline, CDR1 is MDHEN and CDR2 SYDVKM. The chain's CDR3 is CASEREGYEQYF. CDR3 coding DNA: TGTGCCAGCGAGCGGGAGGGGTACGAGCAGTACTTC.

The rearrangement joins TRBV5-4 to TRBJ2-1; 10 nucleotides agree with TRBD2. Germline CDR1 SGHNT, CDR2 YYREEE (reference sequence). The ends lost 4 bases at V and 3 bases at J; junction bases unmatched: 7. The length of the CDR3 is 16 residues. In nucleotides, the CDR3 is TGTGCCAGCAGCGCGGGACTAGCGTCCGTCTACAATGAGCAGTTCTTC. It specifies CASSAGLASVYNEQFF. The entire variable domain, with the rest obtained from reference TRBV5-4 and TRBJ2-1, is as follows: ETGVTQSPTHLIKTRGQQVTLRCSSQSGHNTVSWYQQALGQGPQFIFQYYREEENGRGNFPPRFSGLQFPNYSSELNVNALELDDSALYLCASSAGLASVYNEQFFGPGTRLTVL.

The rearrangement joins TRBV9 to TRBJ2-1; D is perhaps TRBD1 or TRBD2 (5 bases each). Germline V CDR1 and CDR2: SGDLS, YYNGEE. The CDR3 spans 15 residues. The V and J ends lost 2 bases and 2 bases respectively, with 11 bases between them. In DNA, the CDR3 is TGTGCCAGCAGCGTCAGGGAGCGAACCTACAATGAGCAGTTCTTC. Protein: CASSVRERTYNEQFF.

This chain connects TRBV29-1 to TRBJ2-7; D is perhaps TRBD2 (6 bases). Germline CDR1 reads SQVTM; CDR2 reads ANQGSEA. V lost 2 bases and J 4 bases, leaving 24 bases between the germline ends. The CDR3 runs 17 residues. CDR3 amino acids: CSVESPSASAGPYEQYF. In DNA, the CDR3 is TGCAGCGTTGAATCACCGTCCGCGTCCGCGGGACCTTACGAGCAGTACTTC.

The rearrangement uses TRBV4-1 and TRBJ2-7, with a tentative D call TRBD2 (6 bases). The CDR3 contains 16 residues. Germline CDR1 reads MGHRA; CDR2 reads YSYEKL. The V gene lost 1 base and the J gene lost 1 base, with 14 bases spanning the gap. The CDR3 bases are TGCGCCAGCAGCCAAGTCGAAAGCGGGCTTTCCTACGAGCAGTACTTC. It yields the protein CASSQVESGLSYEQYF.

The chain employs TRBV28 and TRBJ1-5; TRBD1 matches at 7 bases. The trim removed 3 bases at V and 0 bases at J, leaving 8 bases unmatched. Germline-derived CDR1 and CDR2 are MDHEN and SYDVKM. The length of the CDR3 is 17 residues. CDR3 in DNA: TGTGCCAGCAGTTTCTTCTCACAGGGGCGTAGCAATCAGCCCCAGCATTTT. Translation gives CASSFFSQGRSNQPQHF.

V usage is TRBV6-5 and J usage is TRBJ2-7; TRBD1 matches at 12 bases. V lost 0 bases, J lost 6 bases, and 3 bases stayed unmatched. This CDR3 has 15 amino acids. CDR1 is MNHEY, CDR2 SVGAGI, per germline. The CDR3 sequence is CASSYSGQGAAEQYF. CDR3 bases: TGTGCCAGCAGTTACTCGGGACAGGGGGCGGCCGAGCAGTACTTC.

The J gene is TRBJ1-5, the V gene TRBV19; TRBD1 matches 7 bases. The germline V gene encodes CDR1 LNHDA and CDR2 SQIVND (reference sequence). The CDR3 totals 16 residues. J was trimmed by 2 bases and V by 4 bases; bases with no gene match: 8. Here the CDR3 reads CASSTQGGLGNQPQHF. The CDR3 DNA is TGTGCCAGTAGTACCCAGGGGGGCCTTGGCAATCAGCCCCAGCATTTT. Drawing the rest from reference TRBV19 and TRBJ1-5, the complete variable domain is DGGITQSPKYLFRKEGQNVTLSCEQNLNHDAMYWYRQDPGQGLRLIYYSQIVNDFQKGDIAEGYSVSREKKESFPLTVTSAQKNPTAFYLCASSTQGGLGNQPQHFGDGTRLSIL.

The chain's CDR3 is CASSENLGNTGELFF. In DNA form, the CDR3 reads TGTGCCAGCAGCGAAAATTTGGGGAACACCGGGGAGCTGTTTTTT. The rearrangement uses TRBV9 and TRBJ2-2; D call uncertain. V was trimmed by 3 bases and J by 1 base, leaving 10 bases between them. Germline V gives CDR1 SGDLS, CDR2 YYNGEE. There are 15 residues in the CDR3. Full variable domain (rest looked up from reference TRBV9 and TRBJ2-2): DSGVTQTPKHLITATGQRVTLRCSPRSGDLSVYWYQQSLDQGLQFLIQYYNGEERAKGNILERFSAQQFPDLHSELNLSSLELGDSALYFCASSENLGNTGELFFGEGSRLTVL.

V and J are TRBV29-1 and TRBJ2-6; 7 bases match TRBD1. V dropped 6 bases and J dropped 0; count of bases not matched to a gene: 5. Germline CDR1 and CDR2: SQVTM and ANQGSEA. The CDR3 runs to 15 residues. The CDR3 loop is CSVAGDSSGANVLTF. The DNA of the CDR3 is TGCAGCGTGGCCGGGGACAGCTCTGGGGCCAACGTCCTGACTTTC.

The V and J genes are TRBV6-4 and TRBJ2-3, with D perhaps TRBD2 (7 bases). This CDR3 spans 15 amino acids. V dropped 4 bases and J dropped 1 base, with 12 bases sitting between them. In germline, CDR1 is MRHNA, CDR2 SNTAGT. CDR3 sequence reads: CASSAGGAGTDTQYF. In DNA, the CDR3 is TGTGCCAGCAGTGCGGGGGGCGCCGGCACAGATACGCAGTATTTT.